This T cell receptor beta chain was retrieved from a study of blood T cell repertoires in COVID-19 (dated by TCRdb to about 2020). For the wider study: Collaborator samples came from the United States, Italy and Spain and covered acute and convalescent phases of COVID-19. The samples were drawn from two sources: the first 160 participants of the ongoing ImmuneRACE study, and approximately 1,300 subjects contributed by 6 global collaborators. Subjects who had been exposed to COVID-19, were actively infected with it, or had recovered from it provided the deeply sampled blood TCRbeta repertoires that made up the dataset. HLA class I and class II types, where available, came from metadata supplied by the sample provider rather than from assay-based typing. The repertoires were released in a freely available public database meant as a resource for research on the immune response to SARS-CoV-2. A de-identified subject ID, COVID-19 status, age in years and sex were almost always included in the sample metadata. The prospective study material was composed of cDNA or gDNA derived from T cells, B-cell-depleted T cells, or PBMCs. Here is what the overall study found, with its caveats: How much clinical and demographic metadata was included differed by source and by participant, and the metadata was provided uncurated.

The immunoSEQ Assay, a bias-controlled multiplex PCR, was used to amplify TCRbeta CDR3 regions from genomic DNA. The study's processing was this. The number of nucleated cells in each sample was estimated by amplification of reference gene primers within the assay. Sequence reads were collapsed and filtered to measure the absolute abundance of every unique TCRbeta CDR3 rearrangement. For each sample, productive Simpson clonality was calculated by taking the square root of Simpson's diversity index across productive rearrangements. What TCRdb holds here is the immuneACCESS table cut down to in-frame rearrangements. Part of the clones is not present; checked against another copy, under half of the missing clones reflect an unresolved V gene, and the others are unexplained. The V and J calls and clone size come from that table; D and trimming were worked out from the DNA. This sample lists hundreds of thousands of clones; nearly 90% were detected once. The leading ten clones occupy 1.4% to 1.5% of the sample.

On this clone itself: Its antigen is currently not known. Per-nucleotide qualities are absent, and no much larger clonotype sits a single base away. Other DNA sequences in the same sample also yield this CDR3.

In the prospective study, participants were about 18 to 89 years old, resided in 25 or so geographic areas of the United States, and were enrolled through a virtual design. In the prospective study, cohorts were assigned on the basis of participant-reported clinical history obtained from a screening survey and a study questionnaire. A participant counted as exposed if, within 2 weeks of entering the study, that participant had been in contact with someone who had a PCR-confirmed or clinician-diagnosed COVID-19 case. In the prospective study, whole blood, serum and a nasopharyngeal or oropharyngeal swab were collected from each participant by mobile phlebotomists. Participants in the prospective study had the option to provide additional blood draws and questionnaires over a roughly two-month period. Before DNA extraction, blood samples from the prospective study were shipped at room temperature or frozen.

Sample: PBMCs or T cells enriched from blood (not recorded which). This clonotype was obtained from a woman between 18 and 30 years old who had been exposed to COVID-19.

The CDR3 amino acid sequence is: CASSKLAGAYNEQFF. The DNA sequence is as follows: TGTGCCAGTAGTAAACTAGCGGGGGCCTACAATGAGCAGTTCTTC. The V and J segments used are TRBV19 and TRBJ2-1, with TRBD2 identical over 11 junction bases. V loses 4 bases at its end and J loses 2 bases; junction bases beyond the gene matches: 1. From its cysteine to its phenylalanine, the CDR3 spans 15 amino acids. The only DNA kept is the CDR3, 45 bases in frame from the first base. Based on the germline V gene (reference sequence), the CDR1 and CDR2 sequences are LNHDA and SQIVND.